The 20 T cell receptor beta chains reported below all come from one sample, sequenced in a study of CD8 T cells in acute hepatitis C reinfection. Here immunoSEQ multiplex PCR was the method, and the copy in TCRdb shows in-frame clones only, minus some. The data contain about 38,000 clones, approximately 87% of them singletons. Specified time point: naive CD8 control sorted from an acute-time-point sample. Input material: naive CD8+ T cells from PBMCs. These receptors originate from a man between 25 and 39 years old with chronic hepatitis C.

The chain couples TRBV15 to TRBJ2-5; 9 bases line up with TRBD2. Germline V gene sequence: CDR1 LNHNV, CDR2 YYDKDF (reference sequence). V gave up 5 bases and J gave up 5 bases; unmatched junction bases: 12. The CDR3 loop spans 16 amino acids. The CDR3 reads CATSSKSGRMGETQYF. CDR3 DNA: TGTGCCACCAGCTCCAAAAGCGGGAGGATGGGGGAGACCCAGTACTTC.

CDR3 protein: CASSIGPVMTRLDYGYTF. DNA of the CDR3: TGTGCCAGTAGTATAGGGCCGGTAATGACACGCCTGGACTATGGCTACACCTTC. The chain recombines TRBV19 with TRBJ1-2, with D uncertain. CDR1 is LNHDA, CDR2 SQIVND, per germline (reference sequence). With 1 base removed from V and 3 bases from J, the gap between germline ends came to 21 bases. CDR3 size: 18 residues.

V is TRBV27 and J is TRBJ2-1; D is ambiguous. The germline CDR1 and CDR2 sequences are MNHEY and SMNVEV (reference sequence). The V end was cut by 4 bases, the J end by 3 bases, with 10 bases between. The CDR3 runs 14 residues. CDR3 DNA sequence: TGTGCCAGCAGTTCAGGATTGGGCTACAATGAGCAGTTCTTC. This encodes CASSSGLGYNEQFF.

In DNA form, the CDR3 reads TGCGCCAGCAGCTTGGGACTAGGGAATGAGCAGTTCTTC. Its protein is CASSLGLGNEQFF. This chain links TRBV5-1 with TRBJ2-1; maybe TRBD2 (6 bases). The germline V gene encodes CDR1 SGHRS and CDR2 YFSETQ. Trimming pared 0 bases from V and 7 bases from J, leaving 8 bases between. The CDR3 consists of 13 residues. Full variable domain (outside the CDR3, taken from reference TRBV5-1 and TRBJ2-1): KAGVTQTPRYLIKTRGQQVTLSCSPISGHRSVSWYQQTPGQGLQFLFEYFSETQRNKGNFPGRFSGRQFSNSRSEMNVSTLELGDSALYLCASSLGLGNEQFFGPGTRLTVL.

This chain uses TRBV9 with TRBJ2-1; unclear D gene. The germline CDR1 and CDR2 sequences are SGDLS and YYNGEE. This CDR3 region has 16 residues. Deletions cut 0 bases from V and 5 bases from J, with 15 bases between. Here the CDR3 DNA reads TGTGCCAGCAGCGTAGCGGTCGGGCAACCCGACAATGAGCAGTTCTTC. Protein product: CASSVAVGQPDNEQFF.

J is TRBJ2-3 and V is TRBV11-1; D perhaps matches TRBD2 (6 bases). CDR3 length: 14 amino acids. Germline V gives CDR1 SGHAT, CDR2 FQDESV (reference sequence). V gave up 5 bases and J gave up 2 bases, with 11 bases separating them. CDR3 protein: CASSAWGVTDTQYF. As DNA, the CDR3 is TGTGCCAGCAGCGCGTGGGGGGTCACAGATACGCAGTATTTT.

This chain uses TRBV6-5 with TRBJ2-2, with D perhaps TRBD2 (6 bases). The CDR3 sequence is 15 residues long. With 2 bases removed from V and 7 bases from J, the gap between germline ends came to 14 bases. Germline loops: CDR1 MNHEY, CDR2 SVGAGI. DNA of the CDR3: TGTGCCAGCAGTTACAGGTTGCGGGGAGGCGGGGAGCTGTTTTTT. This encodes CASSYRLRGGGELFF.

This chain connects TRBV4-1 to TRBJ2-5; 13 bases agree with TRBD2. This CDR3 has 16 amino acids. V dropped 1 base and J dropped 2; count of bases not matched to a gene: 1. Germline CDR1 reads MGHRA; CDR2 reads YSYEKL. CDR3 in amino acids: CASSQVLAGGQETQYF. The CDR3, as DNA: TGCGCCAGCAGCCAAGTACTAGCGGGAGGGCAAGAGACCCAGTACTTC.

The chain employs TRBV9 and TRBJ1-1; TRBD1 is a possible D gene (5 bases). Germline loops: CDR1 SGDLS, CDR2 YYNGEE. This CDR3 has 17 residues. The V end was cut by 2 bases, the J end by 2 bases, with 19 bases between. CDR3 amino acids: CASSVRAADSENTEAFF. The CDR3 DNA sequence: TGTGCCAGCAGCGTTAGAGCCGCTGACAGCGAAAACACTGAAGCTTTCTTT. Full variable domain (rest looked up from reference TRBV9 and TRBJ1-1): DSGVTQTPKHLITATGQRVTLRCSPRSGDLSVYWYQQSLDQGLQFLIQYYNGEERAKGNILERFSAQQFPDLHSELNLSSLELGDSALYFCASSVRAADSENTEAFFGQGTRLTVV.

This sequence joins TRBV19 and TRBJ2-7; a weak D match, TRBD2 (6 bases). This CDR3 contains 16 residues. The V gene's germline CDR1 is LNHDA and CDR2 SQIVND (reference sequence). V lost 6 bases to trimming and J lost 4 bases, with 22 bases between them. CDR3 DNA: TGTGCCAGTAGCCGTAACGACGGGAGCACAAAGTACGAGCAGTACTTC. Protein sequence: CASSRNDGSTKYEQYF.

This clone was seen a few times. V and J are TRBV27 and TRBJ2-2; TRBD1 might be the D (5 bases). Germline CDR1 reads MNHEY; CDR2 reads SMNVEV (reference sequence). The CDR3 is 13 amino acids. V dropped 3 bases and J dropped 7 bases, with 9 bases sitting between them. The CDR3 nucleotides read TGTGCCAGCAGTTTCCAGGGCCACGGGGAGCTGTTTTTT. Translation gives CASSFQGHGELFF.

The rearrangement joins TRBV5-4 to TRBJ2-7; 7 nucleotides agree with TRBD2. With 3 bases clipped from V and 3 bases from J, the junction kept 3 bases outside the gene matches. Germline-derived CDR1 and CDR2 are SGHNT and YYREEE (reference sequence). This CDR3 contains 13 residues. Here the CDR3 reads CASSSSGGYEQYF. CDR3 nucleotides: TGTGCCAGCAGCTCGTCGGGGGGCTACGAGCAGTACTTC.

The chain carries TRBV11-2 and TRBJ2-7, with TRBD2 matching 10 bases. V shed 1 base and J 2 bases; nucleotides not matched to a gene: 2. Germline V gene lookup returns CDR1 SGHAT and CDR2 FQNNGV. The CDR3 covers 15 residues. CDR3 amino acids: CASSLGLAGTYEQYF. The CDR3 DNA follows: TGTGCCAGCAGCTTAGGACTAGCGGGTACCTACGAGCAGTACTTC.

The chain recombines TRBV27 with TRBJ2-1; 9 positions agree with TRBD2. V trimming: 4 bases; J trimming: 8 bases; junction bases outside the gene matches: 9. This CDR3 has 15 residues. Germline assignment: CDR1 MNHEY and CDR2 SMNVEV (reference sequence). The CDR3 protein is CASSSWRGGVDEQFF. The CDR3 DNA reads TGTGCCAGCAGTTCCTGGCGGGGGGGGGTGGATGAGCAGTTCTTC.

The V gene is TRBV7-9, the J gene TRBJ1-1; 7 bases are shared with TRBD1. V was pared by 5 bases and J by 3 bases, with 9 bases of the junction left unmatched. The CDR3 loop spans 15 amino acids. Germline assignment: CDR1 SEHNR and CDR2 FQNEAQ (reference sequence). In DNA form, the CDR3 reads TGTGCCAGCAGCCCACTAGGGGGCTGGGACACTGAAGCTTTCTTT. It encodes CASSPLGGWDTEAFF.

V and J are TRBV4-1 and TRBJ1-4; D perhaps matches TRBD1 (5 bases). The V gene's germline CDR1 is MGHRA and CDR2 YSYEKL. The CDR3 has 13 residues. Deletions cut 4 bases from V and 4 bases from J, with 7 bases between. For the CDR3, the DNA is TGCGCCAGCAGCCGGGACCTTAATGAAAAACTGTTTTTT. Residues: CASSRDLNEKLFF.

J is TRBJ1-2 and V is TRBV29-1; 7 bases fit TRBD1. V lost 3 bases and J lost 4; bases outside the gene matches: 14. The CDR3 sequence is 16 residues long. Germline assignment: CDR1 SQVTM and CDR2 ANQGSEA. The CDR3 bases are TGCAGCGTTGACGGACCTGGGACAGTTCATCTCTATGGCTACACCTTC. Its protein is CSVDGPGTVHLYGYTF.

Only a few counts were recorded for this clone. This sequence joins TRBV5-4 and TRBJ1-1; D uncertain. The CDR3 has 13 amino acids. The V gene's germline CDR1 is SGHNT and CDR2 YYREEE (reference sequence). V gave up 8 bases and J gave up 1 base, with 12 bases separating them. For the CDR3, the DNA is TGTGCCAGTTCGCCACGGTCGAACACTGAAGCTTTCTTT. Amino acid sequence: CASSPRSNTEAFF.

J is TRBJ1-3 and V is TRBV27; D call uncertain. Trimming removed 2 bases at V and 3 bases at J, with 11 bases between. The CDR3 covers 15 residues. CDR1 and CDR2 from the germline V gene are MNHEY and SMNVEV (reference sequence). Here the CDR3 DNA reads TGTGCCAGCAGTTTACAGGCGGGATTTGGAAACACCATATATTTT. Translation gives CASSLQAGFGNTIYF.

This clone was seen only a few times. The genes are TRBV10-2 and TRBJ1-1; D not resolved. Deletions cut 3 bases from V and 4 bases from J, with 0 bases between. This CDR3 is built from 10 residues. The germline V gene has CDR1 WSHSY and CDR2 SAAADI. The CDR3 loop is CASSDTEAFF. CDR3 DNA: TGCGCCAGCAGTGACACTGAAGCTTTCTTT.